This entry concerns a single TCR beta chain. Its antigen remains unknown. Profiling relied on immunoSEQ multiplex PCR, and the TCRdb table lists in-frame clones only, not all of them. The table includes more than 40,000 clones, roughly 79% detected once. ViraFEST assay sequencing came after antigen-specific CD4+ T cells were expanded with viral peptide pools. Culturing for 9 to 10 days preceded CD4+ T cell isolation. Nucleocapsid antibodies were negative in the vaccine recipients, who had never had SARS-CoV-2 infection. IL-2 at 10 IU/ml and peptides at about 10 ug/ml were added to cultured PBMC, approximately 2.2 million per well. IL-2 medium took the place of half the medium on both days 3 and 7. The source of the sample is a study of vaccination effects on CD4 cells after COVID-19. Study outcomes and limitations: By a late point after vaccination, infection- and vaccine-induced clones had shrunk markedly through clonal contraction.

V lost 9 bases to trimming and J lost 11 bases; unmatched junction nucleotides: 19. The CDR3 loop spans 16 amino acids. Germline CDR1 is MRHNA and CDR2 is SNTAGT. The J gene is TRBJ1-5, the V gene TRBV6-4; 10 positions match TRBD1. Material: CD4+ T cells from PBMCs cultured with SARS-CoV-2 spike peptides, obtained before COVID-19 vaccination. The receptor was isolated from a human donor who received a COVID-19 vaccine. The CDR3 DNA sequence: TGTGCCAGAGGGAGGGGCCGGGACAGGGGCCTCCAGGCCCAGCATTTT. This codes for CARGRGRDRGLQAQHF.